This T cell receptor beta chain stems from a study of T cell repertoires in ileal Crohn's disease. Looking at the study overall: At surgery, less than 45% of patients smoked, with median disease duration 7.9 years.

Comments on this clone: What it binds is not known.

Time point in this sample: inflamed ileum from the surgical specimen. Germline trimming cut 3 bases from V and 3 bases from J; bases unmatched to any gene: 8. Germline CDR1 KGHSH, CDR2 LQKENI. This CDR3 has 16 residues. Study-wide results and caveats: All patients with clonality above 26.8% had endoscopic recurrence.

Profiled with immunoSEQ multiplex PCR; TCRdb holds only in-frame clones, not every one. The sample lists roughly 17,000 clones, roughly nine tenths seen once, with roughly 7.1% in the top ten. This rearrangement joins TRBV18 to TRBJ1-5, with 7 bases aligning to TRBD1. This TCR derives from an adult with Crohn's disease. The source material was ileal tissue. The CDR3 loop is CASSPEGQSSNQPQHF. CDR3 bases: TGTGCCAGCTCACCCGAGGGACAGTCGTCCAATCAGCCCCAGCATTTT.